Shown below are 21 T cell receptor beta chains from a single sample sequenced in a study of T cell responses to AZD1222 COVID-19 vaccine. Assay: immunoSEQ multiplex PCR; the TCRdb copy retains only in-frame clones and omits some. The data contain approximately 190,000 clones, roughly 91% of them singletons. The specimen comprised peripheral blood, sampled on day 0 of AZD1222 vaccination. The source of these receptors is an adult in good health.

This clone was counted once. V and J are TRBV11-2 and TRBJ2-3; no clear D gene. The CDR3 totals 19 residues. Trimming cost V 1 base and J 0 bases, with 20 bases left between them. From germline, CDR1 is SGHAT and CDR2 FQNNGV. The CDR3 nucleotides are TGTGCCAGCAGCTTAGCCTCGTTGACGCGGCAGTACAGCACAGATACGCAGTATTTT. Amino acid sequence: CASSLASLTRQYSTDTQYF. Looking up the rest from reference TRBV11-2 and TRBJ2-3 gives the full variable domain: EAGVAQSPRYKIIEKRQSVAFWCNPISGHATLYWYQQILGQGPKLLIQFQNNGVVDDSQLPKDRFSAERLKGVDSTLKIQPAKLEDSAVYLCASSLASLTRQYSTDTQYFGPGTRLTVL.

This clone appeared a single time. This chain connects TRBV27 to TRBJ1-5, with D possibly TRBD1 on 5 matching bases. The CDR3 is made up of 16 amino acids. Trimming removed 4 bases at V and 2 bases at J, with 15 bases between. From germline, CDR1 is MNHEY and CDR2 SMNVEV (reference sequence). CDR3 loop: CASSSLQGGGNQPQHF. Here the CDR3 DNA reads TGTGCCAGCAGTTCCCTCCAAGGAGGGGGCAATCAGCCCCAGCATTTT.

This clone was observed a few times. As DNA, the CDR3 is TGTGCCAGCAGCCCAACAGTAGCGAACACCATATATTTT. It is translated as CASSPTVANTIYF. This rearrangement joins TRBV3-1 (or the pseudogene TRBV3-2) to TRBJ1-3; D gene ambiguous. Germline CDR1 is LGHDT and CDR2 is YNNKEL (reference sequence). V was cut by 4 bases and J by 7 bases, with 11 bases left in between. The CDR3 has 13 amino acids.

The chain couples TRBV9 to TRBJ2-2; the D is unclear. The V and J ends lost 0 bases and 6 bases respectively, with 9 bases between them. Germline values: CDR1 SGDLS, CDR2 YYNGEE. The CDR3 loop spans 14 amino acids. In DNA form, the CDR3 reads TGTGCCAGCAGCGTAGAAAGCCAGTCCGGGGAGCTGTTTTTT. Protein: CASSVESQSGELFF.

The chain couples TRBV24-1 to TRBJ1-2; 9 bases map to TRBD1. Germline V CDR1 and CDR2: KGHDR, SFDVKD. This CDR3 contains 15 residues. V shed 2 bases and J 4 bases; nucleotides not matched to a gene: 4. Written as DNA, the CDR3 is TGTGCCACCAGTGATTCCACAGGGGGCGGCTATGGCTACACCTTC. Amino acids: CATSDSTGGGYGYTF.

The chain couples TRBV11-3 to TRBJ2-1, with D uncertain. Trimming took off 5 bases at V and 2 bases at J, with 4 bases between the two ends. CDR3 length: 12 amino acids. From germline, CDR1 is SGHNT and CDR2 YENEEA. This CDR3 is CASSKTYNEQFF. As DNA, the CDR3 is TGTGCCAGCAGCAAGACCTACAATGAGCAGTTCTTC.

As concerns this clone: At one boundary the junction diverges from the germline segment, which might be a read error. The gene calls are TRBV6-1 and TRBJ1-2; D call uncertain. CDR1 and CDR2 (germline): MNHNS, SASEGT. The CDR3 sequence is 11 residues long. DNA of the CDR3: TGTGCCAGCAGTGAAACCCGGGGAGCCTCCTTC. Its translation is CASSETRGASF.

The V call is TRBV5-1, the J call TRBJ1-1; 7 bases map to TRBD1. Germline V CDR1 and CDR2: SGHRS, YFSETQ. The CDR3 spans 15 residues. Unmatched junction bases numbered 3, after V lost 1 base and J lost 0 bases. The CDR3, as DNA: TGCGCCAGCAGCTTGTCAGGGGGGGTGAACACTGAAGCTTTCTTT. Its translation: CASSLSGGVNTEAFF. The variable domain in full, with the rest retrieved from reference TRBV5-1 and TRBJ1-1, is KAGVTQTPRYLIKTRGQQVTLSCSPISGHRSVSWYQQTPGQGLQFLFEYFSETQRNKGNFPGRFSGRQFSNSRSEMNVSTLELGDSALYLCASSLSGGVNTEAFFGQGTRLTVV.

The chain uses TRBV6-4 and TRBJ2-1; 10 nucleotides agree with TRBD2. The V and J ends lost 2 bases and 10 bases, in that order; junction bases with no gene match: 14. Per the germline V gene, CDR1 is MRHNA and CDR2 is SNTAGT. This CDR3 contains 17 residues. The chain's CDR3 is CASSDNLWTSGGIEQFF. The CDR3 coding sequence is TGTGCCAGCAGTGACAACCTCTGGACTAGCGGTGGGATCGAGCAGTTCTTC.

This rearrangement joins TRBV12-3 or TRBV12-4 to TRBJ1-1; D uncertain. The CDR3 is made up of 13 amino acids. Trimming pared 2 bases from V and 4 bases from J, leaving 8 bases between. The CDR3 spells CASSLRKGTEAFF. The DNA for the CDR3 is TGTGCCAGCAGTTTACGTAAGGGCACTGAAGCTTTCTTT.

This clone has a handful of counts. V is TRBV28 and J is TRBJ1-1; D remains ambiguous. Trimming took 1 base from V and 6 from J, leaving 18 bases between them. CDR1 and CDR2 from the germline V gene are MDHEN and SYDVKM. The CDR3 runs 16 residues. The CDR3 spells CASSLLTDSGVAEAFF. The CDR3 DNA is TGTGCCAGCAGTTTATTGACCGACTCCGGGGTCGCTGAAGCTTTCTTT.

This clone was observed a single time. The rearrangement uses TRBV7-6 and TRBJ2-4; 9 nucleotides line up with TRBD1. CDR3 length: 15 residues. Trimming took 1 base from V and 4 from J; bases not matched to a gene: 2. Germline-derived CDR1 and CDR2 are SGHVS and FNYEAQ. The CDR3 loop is CASSLEGTGKNIQYF. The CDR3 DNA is TGTGCCAGCAGCTTAGAGGGGACAGGGAAAAACATTCAGTACTTC.

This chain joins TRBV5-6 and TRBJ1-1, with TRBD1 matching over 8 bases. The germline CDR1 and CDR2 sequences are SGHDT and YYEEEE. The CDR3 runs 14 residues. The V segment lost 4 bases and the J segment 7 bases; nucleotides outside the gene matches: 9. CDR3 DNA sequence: TGTGCCAGCAGCCATAACCGGGACAGGTTTGAAGCTTTCTTT. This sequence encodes CASSHNRDRFEAFF.

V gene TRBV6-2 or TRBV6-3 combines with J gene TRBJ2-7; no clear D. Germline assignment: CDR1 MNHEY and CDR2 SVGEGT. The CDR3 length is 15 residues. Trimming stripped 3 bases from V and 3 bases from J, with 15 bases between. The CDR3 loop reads CASSYGPQVVYEQYF. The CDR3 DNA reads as TGTGCCAGCAGTTATGGGCCGCAGGTAGTCTACGAGCAGTACTTC.

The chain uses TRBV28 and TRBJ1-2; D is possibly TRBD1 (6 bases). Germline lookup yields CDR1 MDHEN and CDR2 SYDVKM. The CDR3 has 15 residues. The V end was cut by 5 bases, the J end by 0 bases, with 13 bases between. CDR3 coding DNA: TGTGCCAGCAGTACAACAGGGACCGCTAACTATGGCTACACCTTC. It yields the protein CASSTTGTANYGYTF.

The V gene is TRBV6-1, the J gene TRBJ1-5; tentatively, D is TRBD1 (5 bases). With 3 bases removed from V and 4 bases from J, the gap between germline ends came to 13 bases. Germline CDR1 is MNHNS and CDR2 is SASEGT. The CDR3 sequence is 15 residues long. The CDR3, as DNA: TGTGCCAGCAGTGAGGGGGGAGGACCGAATCAGCCCCAGCATTTT. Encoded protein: CASSEGGGPNQPQHF.

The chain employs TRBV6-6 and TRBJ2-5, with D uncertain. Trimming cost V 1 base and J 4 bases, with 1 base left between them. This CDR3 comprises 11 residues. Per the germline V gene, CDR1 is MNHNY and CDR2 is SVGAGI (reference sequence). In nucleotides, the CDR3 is TGTGCCAGCAGTTACTTAGAGACCCAGTACTTC. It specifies CASSYLETQYF.

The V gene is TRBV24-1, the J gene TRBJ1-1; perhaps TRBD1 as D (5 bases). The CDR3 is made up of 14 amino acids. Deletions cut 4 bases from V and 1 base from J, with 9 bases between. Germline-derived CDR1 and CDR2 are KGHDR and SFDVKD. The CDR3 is CATSEAGGNTEAFF. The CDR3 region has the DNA TGTGCCACCAGTGAGGCGGGGGGGAACACTGAAGCTTTCTTT.

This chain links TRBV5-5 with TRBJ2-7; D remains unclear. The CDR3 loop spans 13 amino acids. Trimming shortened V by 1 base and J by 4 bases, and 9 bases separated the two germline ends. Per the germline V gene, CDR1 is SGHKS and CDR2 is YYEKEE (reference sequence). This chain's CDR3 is CASSLSVLYEQYF. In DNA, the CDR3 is TGTGCCAGCAGCTTGTCAGTGCTATACGAGCAGTACTTC.

CDR3 bases: TGTGCCAGCAGCTTAGGGACTGCGGCAGATACGCAGTATTTT. Its protein product is CASSLGTAADTQYF. The rearrangement uses TRBV7-8 and TRBJ2-3; maybe TRBD2 (5 bases). V was cut by 1 base and J by 4 bases, with 9 bases left in between. This CDR3 is built from 14 residues. Germline CDR1 SGHVS, CDR2 FQNEAQ.

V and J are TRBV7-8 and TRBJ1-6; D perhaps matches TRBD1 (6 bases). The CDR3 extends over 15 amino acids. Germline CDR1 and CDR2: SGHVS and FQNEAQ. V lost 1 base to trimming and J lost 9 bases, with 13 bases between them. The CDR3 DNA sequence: TGTGCCAGCAGCTTAGGTTCGGGGGGCTTTTCACCCCTCCACTTT. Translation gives CASSLGSGGFSPLHF.